These T cell receptor beta chains were read from a single sample in a study of blood T cell repertoires in COVID-19. Measured with immunoSEQ multiplex PCR; TCRdb has only the in-frame clones, and not every one. The sample has over 20,000 clones; more than 65% are singletons. The sample was peripheral blood. The receptor set was obtained from a man between 50 and 59 years old with active or convalescent COVID-19. Both conserved end residues are part of each CDR3. Each record gives: CDR3 protein, CDR3 DNA, clone size, V gene, D gene, J gene. A D gene is named only where the DNA matches it firmly. Some rows mark clone size as missing; the rest say once, few, many or name a class of expanded clone.

CDR3 protein: CASSPRGSLDEKLFF
CDR3 DNA: TGTGCCAGCTCACCACGGGGCAGCCTGGATGAAAAACTGTTTTTT
clone size: .
V gene: TRBV18
D gene: .
J gene: TRBJ1-4

CDR3 protein: CSVEDPTGGDTQYF
CDR3 DNA: TGCAGCGTTGAAGATCCGACGGGAGGGGATACGCAGTATTTT
clone size: .
V gene: TRBV29-1
D gene: TRBD2
J gene: TRBJ2-3

CDR3 protein: CASSQGFDSNSPLHF
CDR3 DNA: TGCGCCAGCAGCCAGGGATTTGACAGTAATTCACCCCTCCACTTT
clone size: few
V gene: TRBV4-1
D gene: .
J gene: TRBJ1-6

CDR3 protein: CASSGTVDFF
CDR3 DNA: TGTGCCAGCAGTGGGACAGTAGATTTCTTT
clone size: few
V gene: TRBV12-3/TRBV12-4
D gene: TRBD1
J gene: TRBJ1-1

CDR3 protein: CASSERGGRGTEAFF
CDR3 DNA: TGTGCCAGCAGTGAGAGAGGGGGCAGGGGCACTGAAGCTTTCTTT
clone size: .
V gene: TRBV2
D gene: TRBD1
J gene: TRBJ1-1

CDR3 protein: CSVEDPAGQGKYF
CDR3 DNA: TGCAGCGTTGAAGATCCGGCTGGGCAGGGGAAGTACTTC
clone size: few
V gene: TRBV29-1
D gene: .
J gene: TRBJ2-7

CDR3 protein: CASSSLGSEQYF
CDR3 DNA: TGTGCCAGCAGCTCGTTGGGGAGCGAGCAGTACTTC
clone size: .
V gene: TRBV11-2
D gene: .
J gene: TRBJ2-7

CDR3 protein: CASSRSGGSGANVLTF
CDR3 DNA: TGTGCCAGCAGCCGCTCAGGGGGTTCTGGGGCCAACGTCCTGACTTTC
clone size: .
V gene: TRBV3-1/TRBV3-2
D gene: TRBD1
J gene: TRBJ2-6

CDR3 protein: CASSLTGLRSSYNEQFF
CDR3 DNA: TGTGCCAGCAGCTTAACGGGACTGAGAAGCTCCTACAATGAGCAGTTCTTC
clone size: .
V gene: TRBV7-6
D gene: .
J gene: TRBJ2-1

CDR3 protein: CAISDSRGEGQGEQFF
CDR3 DNA: TGTGCCATCAGTGACTCCCGGGGGGAGGGCCAGGGTGAGCAGTTCTTC
clone size: .
V gene: TRBV10-3
D gene: TRBD2
J gene: TRBJ2-1

CDR3 protein: CASSAGQGYEQYF
CDR3 DNA: TGTGCCAGTAGCGCGGGACAGGGCTACGAGCAGTACTTC
clone size: .
V gene: TRBV19
D gene: TRBD1
J gene: TRBJ2-7

CDR3 protein: CATSRDPSDTQYF
CDR3 DNA: TGTGCCACCAGCAGAGATCCTTCGGATACGCAGTATTTT
clone size: few
V gene: TRBV15
D gene: .
J gene: TRBJ2-3

CDR3 protein: CASSYRGIREQFF
CDR3 DNA: TGTGCCAGCAGTTACAGGGGGATTAGGGAGCAGTTCTTC
clone size: .
V gene: TRBV6-5
D gene: .
J gene: TRBJ2-1

CDR3 protein: CASSEWPSTDTQYF
CDR3 DNA: TGTGCCAGCAGTGAATGGCCCAGCACAGATACGCAGTATTTT
clone size: .
V gene: TRBV2
D gene: .
J gene: TRBJ2-3

CDR3 protein: CASSPWTGTTGNEKLFF
CDR3 DNA: TGTGCCAGCAGTCCGTGGACAGGGACAACTGGTAATGAAAAACTGTTTTTT
clone size: .
V gene: TRBV6-6
D gene: TRBD1
J gene: TRBJ1-4

CDR3 protein: CASSQRDSSYEQYF
CDR3 DNA: TGTGCCAGCAGCCAACGGGACTCAAGCTACGAGCAGTACTTC
clone size: .
V gene: TRBV5-6
D gene: .
J gene: TRBJ2-7

CDR3 protein: CASSTRDRGRLEQYF
CDR3 DNA: TGTGCCAGCAGTACCCGGGACAGGGGGCGCCTCGAGCAGTACTTC
clone size: .
V gene: TRBV6-5
D gene: TRBD1
J gene: TRBJ2-7

CDR3 protein: CASRLGQGSNSPLHF
CDR3 DNA: TGTGCCAGCAGGTTGGGACAGGGTTCTAATTCACCCCTCCACTTT
clone size: .
V gene: TRBV2
D gene: TRBD1
J gene: TRBJ1-6

CDR3 protein: CATSEGVTGELFF
CDR3 DNA: TGTGCCACCAGTGAAGGGGTCACCGGGGAGCTGTTTTTT
clone size: .
V gene: TRBV24-1
D gene: .
J gene: TRBJ2-2

CDR3 protein: CASSRPPGQGHYGYTF
CDR3 DNA: TGCGCCAGCAGTCGCCCTCCGGGACAGGGACATTATGGCTACACCTTC
clone size: few
V gene: TRBV23-1
D gene: TRBD1
J gene: TRBJ1-2

CDR3 protein: CASSKTPGVDTQYF
CDR3 DNA: TGTGCCAGCAGCAAGACCCCAGGGGTCGATACGCAGTATTTT
clone size: .
V gene: TRBV6-5
D gene: .
J gene: TRBJ2-3

CDR3 protein: CASSPATGLNEQFF
CDR3 DNA: TGTGCCAGCAGCCCGGCAACAGGGCTCAATGAGCAGTTCTTC
clone size: .
V gene: TRBV11-3
D gene: .
J gene: TRBJ2-1

CDR3 protein: CASSPQGFAITSGANVLTF
CDR3 DNA: TGTGCCAGCAGCCCGCAGGGTTTCGCCATCACATCTGGGGCCAACGTCCTGACTTTC
clone size: .
V gene: TRBV11-3
D gene: .
J gene: TRBJ2-6

CDR3 protein: CASSESWQFEKLFF
CDR3 DNA: TGTGCCAGCAGTGAATCTTGGCAGTTTGAAAAACTGTTTTTT
clone size: .
V gene: TRBV25-1
D gene: .
J gene: TRBJ1-4